The 18 T cell receptor beta chains listed next were all sequenced from one sample in a study of identical twins. TCRdb itself ran the 5' RACE reads through MiXCR, one entry per CDR3 protein. The sample consists of around 490,000 distinct CDR3 sequences, more than 20% of them appearing once. These data were likewise used in another study, on yellow fever vaccine responses in identical twins.

Sequenced material: CD4+ T cells sorted from blood. The receptors originated from a woman in her late teens or twenties in good health.

The V gene is TRBV28, the J gene TRBJ2-7; no clear D gene. This CDR3 contains 12 residues. The germline V and J ends were trimmed by 7 bases and 2 bases, with 9 bases remaining between them. CDR1 is MDHEN and CDR2 is SYDVKM in the germline V gene. The CDR3 sequence: CASNTATYEQYF. The DNA of the CDR3 is TGTGCCAGCAATACAGCCACCTACGAGCAGTACTTC.

Here the CDR3 reads CASSLGRWEGRNEQFF. The CDR3, as DNA: TGTGCCAGCAGTTTAGGGAGGTGGGAGGGGCGGAATGAGCAGTTCTTC. The chain uses TRBV12-3 or TRBV12-4 and TRBJ2-1; TRBD2 aligns across 7 bases. CDR3 size: 16 residues. V trimming: 1 base; J trimming: 7 bases; junction bases outside the gene matches: 10.

This clonotype was observed a handful of times. This sequence joins TRBV28 and TRBJ2-1, with TRBD2 matching 7 bases. V was clipped by 4 bases and J by 3 bases; unmatched bases: 9. Germline lookup yields CDR1 MDHEN and CDR2 SYDVKM. This CDR3 has 16 amino acids. CDR3 sequence (DNA): TGTGCCAGCAGTTGGACCGGGACTAAGATCTACAATGAGCAGTTCTTC. This sequence encodes CASSWTGTKIYNEQFF.

The chain recombines TRBV5-1 with TRBJ2-1, with 8 bases identical to TRBD1. Germline V gives CDR1 SGHRS, CDR2 YFSETQ. Losses at the gene ends were 3 bases for V and 5 bases for J; bases not matched to a gene: 10. This CDR3 has 16 amino acids. The CDR3 nucleotides read TGCGCCAGCAGCTGGCCCGGGACAGGATCCAACAATGAGCAGTTCTTC. This gives the protein CASSWPGTGSNNEQFF.

The rearrangement uses TRBV5-1 and TRBJ1-1, with no clear D. The CDR3 has 15 residues. V was cut by 4 bases and J by 1 base, with 14 bases left in between. CDR1 is SGHRS and CDR2 is YFSETQ in the germline V gene. The CDR3 loop reads CASSPPHTTNTEAFF. CDR3 nucleotides: TGCGCCAGCAGCCCCCCCCACACAACGAACACTGAAGCTTTCTTT.

This chain connects TRBV20-1 to TRBJ1-1, with unresolved D. This CDR3 spans 14 amino acids. CDR1 is DFQATT and CDR2 is SNEGSKA in the germline V gene (reference sequence). Trimming cost V 1 base and J 6 bases, with 15 bases left between them. The CDR3 DNA reads as TGCAGTGCTAGAGGGGGAGGCCAAGTTCCTGAAGCTTTCTTT. Translated: CSARGGGQVPEAFF.

The chain couples TRBV20-1 to TRBJ1-1; D is unresolved. CDR3 size: 14 residues. Trimming cost V 6 bases and J 0 bases, with 14 bases left between them. Germline V gives CDR1 DFQATT, CDR2 SNEGSKA (reference sequence). The CDR3 DNA reads as TGCAGTGCAGCAAAACAACTATTGAACACTGAAGCTTTCTTT. Encoded protein: CSAAKQLLNTEAFF.

The V call is TRBV20-1, the J call TRBJ1-6, with TRBD1 as a possible D gene (5 bases). Germline V gene lookup returns CDR1 DFQATT and CDR2 SNEGSKA (reference sequence). The V and J ends lost 0 bases and 10 bases respectively, with 7 bases between them. The CDR3 sequence is 12 residues long. Written as DNA, the CDR3 is TGCAGTGCTAGAGATGGGGCATCACCCCTCCACTTT. This gives the protein CSARDGASPLHF.

Turning to this clonotype: This may stem from a read error, because a much larger clone lies one nucleotide away. For the CDR3, the DNA is TGCAGTGCTAGAGTGGGGACAGGGGGCGCGGGCTTCTACAATGAGCAGTTCTTC. As protein: CSARVGTGGAGFYNEQFF. This chain uses TRBV20-1 with TRBJ2-1; 12 positions agree with TRBD1. Looked up from germline, CDR1 is DFQATT and CDR2 is SNEGSKA (reference sequence). CDR3 length equals 18 residues. V shed 1 base and J 3 bases; nucleotides not matched to a gene: 10.

This clonotype was found a few times. This rearrangement joins TRBV4-1 to TRBJ2-7, with TRBD1 identical over 8 bases. Germline values: CDR1 MGHRA, CDR2 YSYEKL. This CDR3 is built from 18 residues. Trimming cost V 3 bases and J 3 bases; bases outside gene matches: 16. In DNA, the CDR3 is TGCGCCAGCAGCCACAACGGACAGGGACAGAAATTTCGCTACGAGCAGTACTTC. Translating gives CASSHNGQGQKFRYEQYF.

V usage is TRBV10-3 and J usage is TRBJ1-5; TRBD1 agrees at 7 bases. Germline V gene data show CDR1 as ENHRY and CDR2 as SYGVKD. The trim removed 5 bases at V and 1 base at J, leaving 5 bases unmatched. The CDR3 spans 15 residues. CDR3 protein: CAISKGTESNQPQHF. CDR3 DNA: TGTGCCATCAGTAAAGGGACAGAGAGCAATCAGCCCCAGCATTTT.

This clonotype was seen a few times. The J gene is TRBJ2-1, the V gene TRBV11-2; D call uncertain. The CDR3 contains 16 residues. Germline loops: CDR1 SGHAT, CDR2 FQNNGV. The ends were cut back, 4 bases at V and 6 bases at J, with 19 bases in the middle. CDR3 nucleotide sequence: TGTGCCAGCAGCTCATTACTGTGGCAGAACTTCAATGAGCAGTTCTTC. It is translated as CASSSLLWQNFNEQFF.

This chain links TRBV18 with TRBJ2-3; D might be TRBD1 (6 bases). V lost 5 bases to trimming and J lost 4 bases, with 13 bases between them. This CDR3 is 14 amino acids long. CDR1 and CDR2 (germline): KGHSH, LQKENI. For the CDR3, the DNA is TGTGCCAGCTCATCCATAGGGGGACCAGATACGCAGTATTTT. Encoded protein: CASSSIGGPDTQYF.

In this sample, this clonotype turned up many times. This rearrangement joins TRBV3-1 to TRBJ2-2, with D perhaps TRBD2 (6 bases). Germline values: CDR1 LGHDT, CDR2 YNNKEL (reference sequence). The CDR3 is 15 residues long. V was pared by 4 bases and J by 0 bases, with 9 bases between. DNA of the CDR3: TGTGCCAGCAGCCTCGGGACTTCGAACACCGGGGAGCTGTTTTTT. Its translation: CASSLGTSNTGELFF.

The rearrangement links TRBV28 to TRBJ2-1, with D tentatively TRBD1 (6 bases). The CDR3 length is 18 residues. V was shortened by 3 bases and J by 0 bases, with 18 bases between the two germline ends. Germline V gene sequence: CDR1 MDHEN, CDR2 SYDVKM. CDR3 in amino acids: CASSFSRRQAYSYNEQFF. In DNA, the CDR3 is TGTGCCAGCAGTTTCTCTCGTCGACAGGCCTACTCCTACAATGAGCAGTTCTTC.

This clonotype has only a few counts. This rearrangement joins TRBV2 to TRBJ2-5, with D perhaps TRBD1 (5 bases). Looked up from germline, CDR1 is SNHLY and CDR2 is FYNNEI. This CDR3 spans 13 amino acids. V was shortened by 7 bases and J by 7 bases, with 16 bases between the two germline ends. The CDR3 DNA is TGTGCCAGCACCAGGGTCTTTGGGTCGACCCAGTACTTC. It specifies CASTRVFGSTQYF.

The gene calls are TRBV27 and TRBJ1-5; the D gene is possibly TRBD1 (6 bases). Germline V gives CDR1 MNHEY, CDR2 SMNVEV (reference sequence). Deletions cut 3 bases from V and 4 bases from J, with 10 bases between. The CDR3 is made up of 14 amino acids. The CDR3 coding sequence is TGTGCCAGCAGTTTTCAGGGGACGAATCAGCCCCAGCATTTT. Encoded protein: CASSFQGTNQPQHF.

This clonotype was observed a few times. V is TRBV6-2 or TRBV6-3 and J is TRBJ2-3; D is unclear. V lost 5 bases, J lost 5 bases, and 8 bases lay in between. This CDR3 is built from 12 residues. The germline gives CDR1 MNHEY, CDR2 SVGEGT. For the CDR3, the DNA is TGTGCCAGCAGTCGAGAGCGAGATACGCAGTATTTT. Protein product: CASSRERDTQYF.